The 21 T cell receptor beta chains reported below all come from one sample, sequenced in a study of blood T cell repertoires in COVID-19. Measured with immunoSEQ multiplex PCR; TCRdb has only the in-frame clones, and not every one. The profile shows about 62,000 clones, approximately 80% of them singletons. Sample: peripheral blood. Receptor source: a woman between 45 and 65 years old with active or convalescent COVID-19.

CDR3: CASSLRGRGYSNQPQHF. CDR3 bases: TGTGCCAGCAGCTTGAGAGGGAGGGGGTATAGCAATCAGCCCCAGCATTTT. The genes are TRBV5-8 and TRBJ1-5, with D perhaps matching TRBD1 (6 bases). This CDR3 is built from 17 residues. V gave up 1 base and J gave up 0 bases, with 14 bases separating them. The germline V gene has CDR1 SGHTS and CDR2 YDEGEE.

The chain has TRBV19 and TRBJ2-7; 10 positions agree with TRBD2. Germline CDR1 reads LNHDA; CDR2 reads SQIVND (reference sequence). V was clipped by 1 base and J by 4 bases; unmatched bases: 4. The CDR3 spans 15 residues. CDR3 DNA sequence: TGTGCCAGTAGTATAGGACCGGGACTAGCGTACGAGCAGTACTTC. It translates to CASSIGPGLAYEQYF.

V is TRBV2 and J is TRBJ2-3; a weak D match, TRBD1 (5 bases). The CDR3 totals 13 residues. V was clipped by 6 bases and J by 1 base, with 8 bases between them. CDR1 and CDR2 from the germline V gene are SNHLY and FYNNEI. DNA for the CDR3: TGTGCCAGCAGACAGGACGGCACAGATACGCAGTATTTT. Its translation: CASRQDGTDTQYF.

The CDR3 DNA follows: TGTGCCACCAGTGACCCCCCGGGGGTGAACACCGGGGAGCTGTTTTTT. It codes for CATSDPPGVNTGELFF. The chain recombines TRBV24-1 with TRBJ2-2, with D perhaps matching TRBD2 (6 bases). V lost 4 bases and J 1 base, leaving 12 bases between the germline ends. This CDR3 comprises 16 residues. CDR1 and CDR2 from the germline V gene are KGHDR and SFDVKD.

The chain has TRBV25-1 and TRBJ2-7, with 8 bases aligning to TRBD2. The CDR3 is 15 residues long. The germline V gene has CDR1 MGHDK and CDR2 SYGVNS. The V gene end was trimmed by 2 bases and the J gene end by 2 bases; junction bases not matched to a gene: 5. CDR3 amino acids: CASSEPVAGPYEQYF. CDR3 nucleotide sequence: TGTGCCAGCAGTGAACCGGTAGCGGGGCCCTACGAGCAGTACTTC.

This clone has more than one count but fewer than ten. This chain uses TRBV11-2 with TRBJ2-7; D is uncertain. This CDR3 spans 14 amino acids. V shed 1 base and J shed 2 bases, with 9 bases lying between them. Germline V CDR1 and CDR2: SGHAT, FQNNGV. CDR3 region: CASSLGVYPYEQYF. CDR3 bases: TGTGCCAGCAGCTTAGGTGTCTACCCCTACGAGCAGTACTTC.

The chain combines TRBV3-1 (or the pseudogene TRBV3-2) with TRBJ2-1, with 9 nucleotides matching TRBD2. V trimming: 5 bases; J trimming: 11 bases; junction bases outside the gene matches: 7. The CDR3 length is 13 residues. The germline gives CDR1 LGHDT, CDR2 YNNKEL (reference sequence). The CDR3 here is CASSSAGGTKQFF. Written as DNA, the CDR3 is TGTGCCAGCAGCTCGGCGGGAGGGACCAAGCAGTTCTTC.

This chain connects TRBV27 to TRBJ1-4; D gene unclear. Trimming pared 4 bases from V and 6 bases from J, leaving 18 bases between. CDR3 size: 16 residues. CDR1 is MNHEY and CDR2 is SMNVEV in the germline V gene (reference sequence). Here the CDR3 DNA reads TGTGCCAGCAGTTCAGGAATCGGGAGGTACGATGAAAAACTGTTTTTT. Its protein product is CASSSGIGRYDEKLFF.

The V call is TRBV6-5, the J call TRBJ1-2; 9 positions match TRBD1. Germline V lookup: CDR1 MNHEY, CDR2 SVGAGI. The CDR3 length is 12 residues. After removal of 6 bases from V and 4 bases from J, the junction contained 0 bases not matched to a gene. CDR3: CASRTGGYGYTF. The CDR3 nucleotides are TGTGCCAGCAGGACAGGGGGCTATGGCTACACCTTC.

The chain's CDR3 is CASSLIRDRGRYLRYEQYF. The CDR3 bases are TGCGCCAGCAGCTTGATCCGGGACAGGGGGCGATACCTCCGGTACGAGCAGTACTTC. This rearrangement joins TRBV23-1 to TRBJ2-7; 12 bases align to TRBD1. TRBV23-1 is sorted into the ORF group, with uncertain function. With 6 bases clipped from V and 4 bases from J, the junction kept 19 bases outside the gene matches. The CDR3 consists of 19 residues.

The chain has TRBV10-3 and TRBJ2-5; perhaps TRBD2 as D (6 bases). Germline V gene sequence: CDR1 ENHRY, CDR2 SYGVKD. The CDR3 is made up of 15 amino acids. V was cut by 3 bases and J by 1 base, with 12 bases left in between. CDR3 residues: CAISDPGGTQETQYF. CDR3 DNA sequence: TGTGCCATCAGTGACCCGGGCGGGACCCAAGAGACCCAGTACTTC.

This clone was picked up many times. This chain uses TRBV2 with TRBJ2-7; maybe TRBD1 (7 bases). The CDR3 is made up of 15 amino acids. Germline V gene lookup returns CDR1 SNHLY and CDR2 FYNNEI. V was trimmed by 5 bases and J by 12 bases, leaving 26 bases between them. CDR3: CASSRRPGPQGGGYF. For the CDR3, the DNA is TGTGCCAGCAGTCGTCGCCCGGGTCCTCAGGGGGGTGGGTACTTC.

The rearrangement uses TRBV27 and TRBJ2-1, with D perhaps matching TRBD2 (6 bases). V lost 2 bases, J lost 9 bases, and 11 bases lay in between. The CDR3 contains 13 residues. Germline lookup yields CDR1 MNHEY and CDR2 SMNVEV (reference sequence). For the CDR3, the DNA is TGTGCCAGCAGTTTAGAAAGGAGGGCTGAGCAGTTCTTC. It translates to CASSLERRAEQFF.

The chain recombines TRBV2 with TRBJ1-2, with 7 bases fitting TRBD1. The CDR3 is made up of 15 amino acids. The trim removed 6 bases at V and 0 bases at J, leaving 7 bases unmatched. Germline V gives CDR1 SNHLY, CDR2 FYNNEI. For the CDR3, the DNA is TGTGCCAGCAGCCTTACCGGGACAGCTAACTATGGCTACACCTTC. It specifies CASSLTGTANYGYTF.

The DNA of the CDR3 is TGTGCCAGCAGCCGACAGGGAAACATTCAGTACTTC. It specifies CASSRQGNIQYF. V is TRBV7-2 and J is TRBJ2-4, with 7 bases lining up with TRBD1. Germline CDR1 reads SGHTA; CDR2 reads FQGNSA. The CDR3 runs to 12 residues. Unmatched junction bases numbered 1, after V lost 5 bases and J lost 6 bases.

The genes are TRBV5-1 and TRBJ2-1; 9 bases match TRBD2. The CDR3 extends over 17 amino acids. With V trimmed by 0 bases and J by 2 bases, 6 bases remained unmatched. CDR1 is SGHRS, CDR2 YFSETQ, per germline. The CDR3: CASSLGLAATAYNEQFF. CDR3 coding DNA: TGCGCCAGCAGCTTGGGACTAGCGGCCACAGCCTACAATGAGCAGTTCTTC.

The chain uses TRBV19 and TRBJ2-7; TRBD1 matches at 9 bases. The CDR3 runs to 16 residues. Germline V gives CDR1 LNHDA, CDR2 SQIVND (reference sequence). Trimming took 5 bases from V and 6 from J; bases not matched to a gene: 14. DNA of the CDR3: TGTGCCAGTAGTTCCGGGAGGAGGACAGGGGTGGTCGAGCAGTACTTC. Protein sequence: CASSSGRRTGVVEQYF.

The chain is built from TRBV5-5 and TRBJ1-1, with D perhaps TRBD1 (6 bases). Germline V CDR1 and CDR2: SGHKS, YYEKEE (reference sequence). This CDR3 comprises 14 residues. V lost 6 bases and J 6 bases, leaving 18 bases between the germline ends. The CDR3 DNA reads TGTGCCAGCAAGGTCTCGGGACAACGCGCTGAAGCTTTCTTT. Protein sequence: CASKVSGQRAEAFF.

The chain carries TRBV21-1 and TRBJ1-4; the DNA was not compared with TRBD1, the D call given in the table. TRBV21-1 is a known pseudogene. The CDR3 runs 16 residues. The CDR3 DNA reads TGTGCCAGCAGCAAACTCGGGACAGGGGGGGACGAAAAACTGTTTTTT. Translation: CASSKLGTGGDEKLFF.

J is TRBJ2-7 and V is TRBV6-5; D may be TRBD1 (5 bases). The CDR3 runs to 14 residues. Germline V gene sequence: CDR1 MNHEY, CDR2 SVGAGI. Trimming shortened V by 1 base and J by 3 bases, and 10 bases separated the two germline ends. The CDR3 region has the DNA TGTGCCAGCAGTTACTTGATTCAGGGCTACGAGCAGTACTTC. As protein: CASSYLIQGYEQYF.

This clone was counted between two and nine times. The gene calls are TRBV25-1 and TRBJ2-7, with 7 bases lining up with TRBD1. Germline lookup yields CDR1 MGHDK and CDR2 SYGVNS. V was pared by 4 bases and J by 1 base, with 16 bases of the junction left unmatched. The CDR3 runs 18 residues. The CDR3, as DNA: TGTGCCAGCAGTGGCCCTATTTCGCTTCTACAGGGGTCCTACGAGCAGTACTTC. It specifies CASSGPISLLQGSYEQYF.